The 12 T cell receptor beta chains given below trace back to one sample, sequenced in a study of T cells in Graves' hyperthyroidism and ophthalmopathy. TCR beta CDR3 regions were amplified from RNA transcripts. Carried out on the TCR CDR3, a first-round RT-PCR used the HTBI primer set. TCRdb re-called the multiplex PCR reads through MiXCR, storing one row per CDR3 protein. This table holds about 700,000 distinct CDR3 sequences, around 15% found once. Specimen: blood. These receptors were taken from a woman younger than 35 with Graves' hyperthyroidism.

This clonotype has a count of ten or more. This chain links TRBV4-1 with TRBJ2-5; D remains ambiguous. The CDR3 runs to 13 residues. In germline, CDR1 is MGHRA, CDR2 YSYEKL. Trimming removed 2 bases at V and 5 bases at J, with 9 bases between. As DNA, the CDR3 is TGCGCCAGCAGCCAATTTAGCCGGGAGACCCAGTACTTC. Amino acid sequence: CASSQFSRETQYF.

The table lists this clonotype with a few counts. The rearrangement uses TRBV7-9 and TRBJ1-2; weak D call: TRBD1 (6 bases). Germline-derived CDR1 and CDR2 are SEHNR and FQNEAQ (reference sequence). Trimming took 4 bases from V and 5 from J, leaving 17 bases between them. The CDR3 contains 15 residues. DNA for the CDR3: TGTGCCAGCAGCTCGGAAGGGGGGGCCCTATATGGCTACACCTTC. Translation: CASSSEGGALYGYTF.

The sample holds a few counts of this clonotype. The rearrangement joins TRBV27 to TRBJ2-7; D ambiguous. CDR3 size: 15 residues. Germline CDR1 and CDR2: MNHEY and SMNVEV (reference sequence). The V end lost 5 bases, the J end lost 0 bases, and 14 bases lay between the germline ends. The CDR3 sequence: CASSLYPAVSYEQYF. The CDR3, as DNA: TGTGCCAGCAGTCTCTATCCGGCGGTCTCCTACGAGCAGTACTTC.

The V gene is TRBV29-1, the J gene TRBJ2-7; no clear D gene. Germline V lookup: CDR1 SQVTM, CDR2 ANQGSEA. With 1 base removed from V and 6 bases from J, the gap between germline ends came to 10 bases. The CDR3 totals 12 residues. The CDR3 DNA sequence: TGCAGCGTTGAAGCTAACGGCGGCGAGCAGTACTTC. This encodes CSVEANGGEQYF.

This clonotype has a count of ten or more. The chain couples TRBV7-4 to TRBJ1-5; D perhaps matches TRBD1 (5 bases). Germline lookup yields CDR1 SGHVT and CDR2 SQSDAQ. Trimming left V 6 bases short and J 11 bases short, with 14 bases between. This CDR3 spans 12 amino acids. The DNA for the CDR3 is TGTGCCAGCAGTCCACGGGGACTCGCCCAGCATTTT. It encodes CASSPRGLAQHF.

This clonotype has a count of ten or more. V is TRBV6-1 and J is TRBJ1-5; 7 bases map to TRBD1. In germline, CDR1 is MNHNS, CDR2 SASEGT. This CDR3 comprises 15 residues. Trimming cost V 5 bases and J 3 bases; bases outside gene matches: 7. The CDR3 loop is CASSSGTALNQPQHF. Written as DNA, the CDR3 is TGTGCCAGCAGTTCTGGGACAGCCCTCAATCAGCCCCAGCATTTT.

CDR3 coding DNA: TGTGCCAGCAGCCCCAGACTAGCGGGAGGTGAAGAGCAGTACTTC. Its protein product is CASSPRLAGGEEQYF. The chain carries TRBV7-8 and TRBJ2-7; 13 positions match TRBD2. The CDR3 is 15 residues long. The germline CDR1 and CDR2 sequences are SGHVS and FQNEAQ. With 5 bases clipped from V and 7 bases from J, the junction kept 8 bases outside the gene matches.

This clonotype was detected ten times or more. V is TRBV30 and J is TRBJ2-1; 10 bases line up with TRBD1. There are 20 residues in the CDR3. In germline, CDR1 is GTSNPN, CDR2 SVGIG (reference sequence). The ends lost 3 bases at V and 0 bases at J; junction bases unmatched: 17. The CDR3 DNA is TGTGCCTGGAGACCCATCGTAATCCGGGACAGGGGTATCTCCTACAATGAGCAGTTCTTC. Residues: CAWRPIVIRDRGISYNEQFF.

This clonotype was seen at least ten times. This chain links TRBV6-1 with TRBJ1-1, with D hard to call. Germline V lookup: CDR1 MNHNS, CDR2 SASEGT. The CDR3 covers 12 residues. The V end was cut by 7 bases, the J end by 0 bases, with 6 bases between. This CDR3 reads CASTRLNTEAFF. The DNA of the CDR3 is TGTGCCAGCACCAGATTGAACACTGAAGCTTTCTTT.

This clonotype was seen a few times. The chain is built from TRBV9 and TRBJ2-3; the D gene is possibly TRBD2 (6 bases). Germline CDR1 reads SGDLS; CDR2 reads YYNGEE. The V end lost 2 bases, the J end lost 0 bases, and 10 bases lay between the germline ends. The CDR3 loop spans 15 amino acids. CDR3 residues: CASSVLSGSTDTQYF. DNA for the CDR3: TGTGCCAGCAGCGTGCTTAGCGGAAGCACAGATACGCAGTATTTT.

In this sample, this clonotype turned up many times. The gene calls are TRBV11-3 and TRBJ2-2; TRBD2 is a possible D gene (6 bases). The CDR3 length is 18 residues. The germline CDR1 and CDR2 sequences are SGHNT and YENEEA. Between the trimmed V and J ends, which lost 0 bases and 1 base, there was a span of 15 bases. CDR3 sequence (DNA): TGTGCCAGCAGCTTAGATGCCCCCTGGCGGGAGAACACCGGGGAGCTGTTTTTT. Amino acid sequence: CASSLDAPWRENTGELFF.

This clonotype was seen at least ten times. The V call is TRBV7-3, the J call TRBJ1-2; 7 bases match TRBD1. The CDR3 is 13 amino acids. Germline CDR1 SGHTA, CDR2 FQGTGA. V gave up 9 bases and J gave up 7 bases; unmatched junction bases: 11. This CDR3 is CASGLTGAGGYTF. CDR3 nucleotides: TGTGCCAGTGGGTTAACAGGGGCGGGTGGCTACACCTTC.